This TCR beta chain was profiled in a study of shared clonotypes between healthy human individuals. V lost 3 bases to trimming and J lost 5 bases, with 7 bases between them. This CDR3 has 11 residues. Germline V CDR1 and CDR2: DFQATT, SNEGSKA (reference sequence). TCRdb's copy holds only in-frame clones and misses some; the assay was immunoSEQ multiplex PCR. The table lists some 2,500,000 clones, approximately 94% of them singletons. Material for sequencing was naive CD4+ T cells from PBMCs. The subset is: CD45RA+ positively selected. This TCR came from a man aged 18 to 29 in good health. Some clones in this sample may be carry-over from other donors' samples. This chain joins TRBV20-1 and TRBJ1-2, with D uncertain. The CDR3 here is CSASVGYGYTF. The CDR3 coding sequence is TGCAGTGCTAGTGTTGGTTATGGCTACACCTTC.